Following are 8 T cell receptor beta chains from one sample sequenced in a study of control samples from healthy donors and cancer patients. Repertoires were generated with immunoSEQ multiplex PCR, while TCRdb's copy carries only in-frame clones and drops some. The sample lists some 100,000 clones; 93% were seen once. The sample consisted of blood. Receptors originate from a man younger than 35 in good health.

This sequence joins TRBV5-4 and TRBJ1-1; D is possibly TRBD1 (5 bases). Germline V lookup: CDR1 SGHNT, CDR2 YYREEE (reference sequence). The CDR3 totals 15 residues. The V end was cut by 0 bases, the J end by 1 base, with 10 bases between. The CDR3 loop is CASSLGGVANTEAFF. The CDR3 region has the DNA TGTGCCAGCAGCTTGGGGGGGGTTGCGAACACTGAAGCTTTCTTT.

This clone was seen just once. This chain joins TRBV4-2 and TRBJ1-1; 8 nucleotides agree with TRBD1. The germline V gene has CDR1 LGHNA and CDR2 YNFKEQ. The CDR3 sequence is 16 residues long. V was clipped by 0 bases and J by 1 base; unmatched bases: 4. CDR3 DNA: TGTGCCAGCAGCCAAGAAGCGGGACAGGAGAACACTGAAGCTTTCTTT. Residues: CASSQEAGQENTEAFF.

The chain is built from TRBV2 and TRBJ2-7, with TRBD2 identical over 8 bases. This CDR3 has 15 amino acids. The ends lost 4 bases at V and 2 bases at J; junction bases unmatched: 7. From germline, CDR1 is SNHLY and CDR2 FYNNEI. The chain's CDR3 is CASSARTSSAYEQYF. DNA for the CDR3: TGTGCCAGCAGTGCGCGGACTAGCTCAGCCTACGAGCAGTACTTC.

V usage is TRBV18 and J usage is TRBJ1-2; no firm D call. Germline V gene lookup returns CDR1 KGHSH and CDR2 LQKENI. This CDR3 is 14 amino acids long. The V gene lost 2 bases and the J gene lost 6 bases, with 13 bases spanning the gap. The CDR3 coding sequence is TGTGCCAGCTCACCATTATCGGGGAATGATGGCTACACCTTC. Translation: CASSPLSGNDGYTF.

The gene calls are TRBV30 and TRBJ1-1; D is ambiguous. V was clipped by 0 bases and J by 5 bases, with 7 bases between them. Germline CDR1 and CDR2: GTSNPN and SVGIG (reference sequence). The CDR3 is 12 amino acids. This CDR3 is CAWSVRSTEAFF. In DNA, the CDR3 is TGTGCCTGGAGTGTACGTAGTACTGAAGCTTTCTTT.

This chain links TRBV5-6 with TRBJ2-7; D is perhaps TRBD2 (5 bases). CDR1 is SGHDT, CDR2 YYEEEE, per germline. CDR3 length: 13 amino acids. V was shortened by 4 bases and J by 5 bases, with 13 bases between the two germline ends. The CDR3 protein is CASSPIERDEQYF. In DNA, the CDR3 is TGTGCCAGCAGCCCAATAGAGAGGGACGAGCAGTACTTC. The full variable domain, rest sourced from reference TRBV5-6 and TRBJ2-7, is DAGVTQSPTHLIKTRGQQVTLRCSPKSGHDTVSWYQQALGQGPQFIFQYYEEEERQRGNFPDRFSGHQFPNYSSELNVNALLLGDSALYLCASSPIERDEQYFGPGTRLTVT.

The gene calls are TRBV5-6 and TRBJ2-7, with 7 bases matching TRBD1. The CDR3 is made up of 15 amino acids. Germline trimming cut 2 bases from V and 0 bases from J; bases unmatched to any gene: 5. The germline V gene has CDR1 SGHDT and CDR2 YYEEEE. CDR3 bases: TGTGCCAGCAGCTTTCCCGGGACAGCCTCCTACGAGCAGTACTTC. Amino acids: CASSFPGTASYEQYF.

The CDR3 sequence is CASSILAEGGTDTQYF. CDR3 nucleotide sequence: TGTGCCAGTAGTATCTTAGCGGAGGGGGGCACAGATACGCAGTATTTT. The rearrangement uses TRBV19 and TRBJ2-3; D possibly matches TRBD1 or TRBD2 (6 bases each). This CDR3 spans 16 amino acids. CDR1 and CDR2 from the germline V gene are LNHDA and SQIVND (reference sequence). Trimming pared 3 bases from V and 1 base from J, leaving 14 bases between.